This note documents a single T cell receptor beta chain sequence. Its specificity is unknown. The study reverse transcribed the entire isolated RNA, so it sequenced expressed TCRB transcripts. Sequencing used immunoSEQ multiplex PCR; TCRdb keeps in-frame clones, though not all of them. The sample consists of some 500,000 clones, approximately 10% of them appearing once. The sample is drawn from a study of beta chain features in type 1 diabetes. Study in general: The examined sorted cells totaled approximately 100 million across samples.

The study's findings and limits: TCRB CDR3s from Type 1 diabetes patients were moderately but significantly shorter in all four CD4+ subsets.

The CDR3 runs 15 residues. Germline V gene data show CDR1 as SEHNR and CDR2 as FQNEAQ (reference sequence). Trimming removed 5 bases from V and 0 bases from J, with 11 bases in between. Via the markers CD45RO/CCR7/CD25/CD127/CD95/CD27, stem cell-like memory, regulatory, central memory and naive CD4+ cells were sorted. The source material was naive CD4+ T cells from blood. The TCR sequence derives from a young woman in good health. V gene TRBV7-9 combines with J gene TRBJ2-1; D possibly corresponds to TRBD2 (6 bases). The CDR3 bases are TGTGCCAGCAGCCCGACGGGACTCTCCTACAATGAGCAGTTCTTC. Protein: CASSPTGLSYNEQFF.